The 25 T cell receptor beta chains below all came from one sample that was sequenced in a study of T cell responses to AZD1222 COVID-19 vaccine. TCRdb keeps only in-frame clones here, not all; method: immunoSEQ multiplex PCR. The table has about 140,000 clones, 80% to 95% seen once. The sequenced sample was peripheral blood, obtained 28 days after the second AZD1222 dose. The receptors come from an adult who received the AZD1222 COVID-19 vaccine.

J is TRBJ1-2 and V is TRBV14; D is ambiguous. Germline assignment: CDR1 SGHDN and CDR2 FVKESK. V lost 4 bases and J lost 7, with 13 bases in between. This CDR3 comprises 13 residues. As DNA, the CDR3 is TGTGCCAGCAGCCCGTACGTCGTATCTGGCTACACCTTC. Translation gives CASSPYVVSGYTF. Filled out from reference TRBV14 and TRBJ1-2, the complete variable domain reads EAGVTQFPSHSVIEKGQTVTLRCDPISGHDNLYWYRRVMGKEIKFLLHFVKESKQDESGMPNNRFLAERTGGTYSTLKVQPAELEDSGVYFCASSPYVVSGYTFGSGTRLTVV.

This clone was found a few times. The CDR3 nucleotides read TGTGCCAGCAGCCAACAGGGGGTGGGCTACACCTTC. Its protein is CASSQQGVGYTF. This chain connects TRBV3-1 (or the pseudogene TRBV3-2) to TRBJ1-2; TRBD1 aligns across 7 bases. The ends lost 2 bases at V and 8 bases at J; junction bases unmatched: 2. The CDR3 is 12 amino acids. Germline V lookup: CDR1 LGHDT, CDR2 YNNKEL (reference sequence).

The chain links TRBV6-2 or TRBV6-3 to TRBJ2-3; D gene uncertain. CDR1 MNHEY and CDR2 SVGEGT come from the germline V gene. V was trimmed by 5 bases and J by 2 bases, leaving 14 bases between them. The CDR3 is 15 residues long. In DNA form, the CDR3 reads TGTGCCAGCAGTCCCAGGCCACCATTCACAGATACGCAGTATTTT. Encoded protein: CASSPRPPFTDTQYF.

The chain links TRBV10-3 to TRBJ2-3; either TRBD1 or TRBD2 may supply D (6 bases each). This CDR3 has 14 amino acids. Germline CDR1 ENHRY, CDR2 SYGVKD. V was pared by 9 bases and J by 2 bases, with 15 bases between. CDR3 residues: CAIAGGPPTDTQYF. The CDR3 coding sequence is TGTGCCATAGCCGGGGGCCCGCCCACAGATACGCAGTATTTT.

Written as DNA, the CDR3 is TGTGCCAGCAGCTTGCTATCGGGCACCGGGGAGCTGTTTTTT. Translation: CASSLLSGTGELFF. This chain links TRBV5-6 with TRBJ2-2; D is ambiguous. The CDR3 sequence is 14 residues long. Germline V CDR1 and CDR2: SGHDT, YYEEEE. Trimming stripped 1 base from V and 4 bases from J, with 8 bases between.

The chain's CDR3 is CASSPQIRRSDTEAFF. In DNA form, the CDR3 reads TGTGCCAGCAGCCCCCAGATCAGGAGGTCAGACACTGAAGCTTTCTTT. The chain couples TRBV7-2 to TRBJ1-1; the D is unclear. Trimming stripped 5 bases from V and 3 bases from J, with 19 bases between. CDR3 size: 16 residues. CDR1 and CDR2 from the germline V gene are SGHTA and FQGNSA. Looking up the rest from reference TRBV7-2 and TRBJ1-1 gives the full variable domain: GAGVSQSPSNKVTEKGKDVELRCDPISGHTALYWYRQSLGQGLEFLIYFQGNSAPDKSGLPSDRFSAERTGGSVSTLTIQRTQQEDSAVYLCASSPQIRRSDTEAFFGQGTRLTVV.

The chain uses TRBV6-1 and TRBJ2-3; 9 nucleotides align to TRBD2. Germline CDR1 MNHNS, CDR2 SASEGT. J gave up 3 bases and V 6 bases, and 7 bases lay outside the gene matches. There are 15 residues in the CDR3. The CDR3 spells CASRFSGSRTDTQYF. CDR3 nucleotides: TGTGCCAGCAGATTTAGCGGGAGTAGGACAGATACGCAGTATTTT.

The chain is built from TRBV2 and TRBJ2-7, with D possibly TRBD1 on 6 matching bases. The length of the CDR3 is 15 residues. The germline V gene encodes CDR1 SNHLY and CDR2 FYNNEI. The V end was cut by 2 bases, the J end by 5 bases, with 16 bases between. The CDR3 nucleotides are TGTGCCAGCAGTGAACAGGGACACCACGTCAACGAGCAGTACTTC. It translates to CASSEQGHHVNEQYF.

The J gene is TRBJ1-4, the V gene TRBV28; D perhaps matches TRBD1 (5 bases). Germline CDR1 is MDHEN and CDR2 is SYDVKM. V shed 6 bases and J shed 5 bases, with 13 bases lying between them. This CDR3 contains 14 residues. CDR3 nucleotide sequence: TGTGCCAGCAGCCCCGCAGGGTCCAATGAAAAACTGTTTTTT. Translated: CASSPAGSNEKLFF.

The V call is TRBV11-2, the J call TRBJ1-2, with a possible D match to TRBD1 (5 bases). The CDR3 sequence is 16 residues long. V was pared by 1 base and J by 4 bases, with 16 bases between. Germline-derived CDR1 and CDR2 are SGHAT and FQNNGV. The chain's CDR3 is CASSLGPGGMSYGYTF. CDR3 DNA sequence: TGTGCCAGCAGCTTAGGCCCTGGGGGTATGTCCTATGGCTACACCTTC.

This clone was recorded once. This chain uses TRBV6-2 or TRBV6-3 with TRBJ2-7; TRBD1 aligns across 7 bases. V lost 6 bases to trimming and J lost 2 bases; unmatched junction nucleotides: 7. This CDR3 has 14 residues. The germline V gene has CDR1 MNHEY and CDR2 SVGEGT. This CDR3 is CASSRRDSTYEQYF. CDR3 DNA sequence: TGTGCCAGCAGCCGCCGGGACAGTACCTACGAGCAGTACTTC.

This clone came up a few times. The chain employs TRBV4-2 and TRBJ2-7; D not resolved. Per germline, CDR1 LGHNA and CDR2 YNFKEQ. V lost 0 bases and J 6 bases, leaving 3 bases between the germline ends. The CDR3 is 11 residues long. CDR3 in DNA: TGTGCCAGCAGCCAAGATGTCGAGCAGTACTTC. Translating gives CASSQDVEQYF.

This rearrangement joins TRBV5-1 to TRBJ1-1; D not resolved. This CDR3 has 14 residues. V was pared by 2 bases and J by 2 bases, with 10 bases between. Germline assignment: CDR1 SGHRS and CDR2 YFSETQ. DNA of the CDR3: TGCGCCAGCAGCTTCGGAGTAGCAAACACTGAAGCTTTCTTT. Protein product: CASSFGVANTEAFF.

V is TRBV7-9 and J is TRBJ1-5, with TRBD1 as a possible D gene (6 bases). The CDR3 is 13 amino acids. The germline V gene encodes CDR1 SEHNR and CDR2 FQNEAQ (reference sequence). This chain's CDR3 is CAGLGGRDQPQHF. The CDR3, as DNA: TGTGCAGGACTCGGGGGGCGCGATCAGCCCCAGCATTTT.

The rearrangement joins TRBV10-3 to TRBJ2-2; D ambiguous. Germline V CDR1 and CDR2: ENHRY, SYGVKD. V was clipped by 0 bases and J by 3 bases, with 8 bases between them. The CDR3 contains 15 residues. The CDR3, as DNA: TGTGCCATCAGTGAGTCGAAGGGTCACACCGGGGAGCTGTTTTTT. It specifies CAISESKGHTGELFF.

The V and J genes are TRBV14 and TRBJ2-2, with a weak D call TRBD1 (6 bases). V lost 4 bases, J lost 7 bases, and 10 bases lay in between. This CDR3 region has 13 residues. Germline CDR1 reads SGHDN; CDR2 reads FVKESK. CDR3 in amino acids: CASSPGTNGELFF. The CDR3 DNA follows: TGTGCCAGCAGCCCGGGGACAAACGGGGAGCTGTTTTTT.

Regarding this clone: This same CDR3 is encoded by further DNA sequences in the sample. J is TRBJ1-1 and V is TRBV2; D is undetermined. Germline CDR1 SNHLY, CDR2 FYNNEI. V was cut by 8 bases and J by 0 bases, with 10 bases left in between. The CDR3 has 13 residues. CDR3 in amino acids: CASRFRLNTEAFF. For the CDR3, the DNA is TGTGCCAGCCGGTTCAGGCTGAACACTGAAGCTTTCTTT.

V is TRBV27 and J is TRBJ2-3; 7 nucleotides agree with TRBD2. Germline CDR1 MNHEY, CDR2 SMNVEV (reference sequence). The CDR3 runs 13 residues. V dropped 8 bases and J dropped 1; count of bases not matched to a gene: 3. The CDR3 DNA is TGTGCCAGCTTCCGGGGGGGCACAGATACGCAGTATTTT. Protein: CASFRGGTDTQYF.

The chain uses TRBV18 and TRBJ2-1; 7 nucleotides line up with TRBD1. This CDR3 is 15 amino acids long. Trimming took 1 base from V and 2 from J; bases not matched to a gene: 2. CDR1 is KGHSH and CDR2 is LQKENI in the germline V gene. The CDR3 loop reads CASSPQGQPYNEQFF. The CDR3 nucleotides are TGTGCCAGCTCACCACAGGGACAGCCCTACAATGAGCAGTTCTTC.

The CDR3 spells CASGEPLLAKNIQYF. The CDR3 DNA reads TGTGCCAGCGGCGAACCATTACTAGCCAAAAACATTCAGTACTTC. The chain joins TRBV5-8 to TRBJ2-4; D remains ambiguous. The CDR3 length is 15 residues. V lost 7 bases to trimming and J lost 0 bases, with 14 bases between them. CDR1 is SGHTS and CDR2 is YDEGEE in the germline V gene.

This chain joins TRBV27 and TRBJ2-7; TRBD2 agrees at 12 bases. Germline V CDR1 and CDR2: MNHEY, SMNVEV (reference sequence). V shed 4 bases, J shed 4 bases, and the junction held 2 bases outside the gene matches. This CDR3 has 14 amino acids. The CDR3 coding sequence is TGTGCCAGCAGTTCGACTAGCGGGAGTTACGAGCAGTACTTC. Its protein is CASSSTSGSYEQYF.

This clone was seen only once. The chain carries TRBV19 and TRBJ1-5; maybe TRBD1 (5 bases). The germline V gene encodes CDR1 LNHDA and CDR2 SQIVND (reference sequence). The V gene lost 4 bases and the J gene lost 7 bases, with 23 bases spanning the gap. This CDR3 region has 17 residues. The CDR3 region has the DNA TGTGCCAGTAGTAAGGGACTTCAGGGAGCAGTATACCAGCCCCAGCATTTT. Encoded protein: CASSKGLQGAVYQPQHF.

The CDR3 loop is CASSSLAKNIQYF. As DNA, the CDR3 is TGTGCCAGCAGTTCCCTAGCCAAAAACATTCAGTACTTC. The chain links TRBV28 to TRBJ2-4; no clear D gene. Trimming left V 4 bases short and J 0 bases short, with 4 bases between. The CDR3 consists of 13 residues. Germline V gene sequence: CDR1 MDHEN, CDR2 SYDVKM.

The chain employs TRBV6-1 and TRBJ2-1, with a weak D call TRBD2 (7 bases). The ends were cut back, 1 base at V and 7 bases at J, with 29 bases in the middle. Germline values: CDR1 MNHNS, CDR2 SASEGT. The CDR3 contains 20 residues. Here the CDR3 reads CASSEVRSTRRGRGMNEQFF. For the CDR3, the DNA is TGTGCCAGCAGTGAAGTAAGGTCGACTAGGAGGGGGAGGGGGATGAATGAGCAGTTCTTC.

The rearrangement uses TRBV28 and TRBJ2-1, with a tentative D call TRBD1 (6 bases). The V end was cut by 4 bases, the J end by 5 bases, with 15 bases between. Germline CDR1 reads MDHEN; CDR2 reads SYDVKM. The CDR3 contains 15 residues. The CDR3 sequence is CASSSEDRTNNEQFF. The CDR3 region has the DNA TGTGCCAGCAGTTCGGAGGACAGAACAAACAATGAGCAGTTCTTC. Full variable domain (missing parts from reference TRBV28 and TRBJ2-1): DVKVTQSSRYLVKRTGEKVFLECVQDMDHENMFWYRQDPGLGLRLIYFSYDVKMKEKGDIPEGYSVSREKKERFSLILESASTNQTSMYLCASSSEDRTNNEQFFGPGTRLTVL.